By frequency in the sample, the clone carrying this T cell receptor beta chain is medium-sized. These data belong to a study of early T cells in non-severe SARS-CoV-2 infection. In TCRdb, the 5' RACE reads were re-called with MiXCR into one record per CDR3 protein. The sample includes about 50,000 distinct CDR3 sequences, 10% to 13% of them seen just once. This CDR3 has 14 residues. V was pared by 6 bases and J by 4 bases, with 15 bases between. Germline CDR1 is MNHEY and CDR2 is SMNVEV (reference sequence). This clonotype was obtained from an adult who was a healthcare worker with PCR-confirmed SARS-CoV-2 infection or an uninfected control (not recorded which). The rearrangement joins TRBV27 to TRBJ2-5; no definite D call. Material for sequencing was whole blood. Here the CDR3 DNA reads TGTGCCAGCAGAGGCGGCGGAGTCCTAGAGACCCAGTACTTC. This codes for CASRGGGVLETQYF.